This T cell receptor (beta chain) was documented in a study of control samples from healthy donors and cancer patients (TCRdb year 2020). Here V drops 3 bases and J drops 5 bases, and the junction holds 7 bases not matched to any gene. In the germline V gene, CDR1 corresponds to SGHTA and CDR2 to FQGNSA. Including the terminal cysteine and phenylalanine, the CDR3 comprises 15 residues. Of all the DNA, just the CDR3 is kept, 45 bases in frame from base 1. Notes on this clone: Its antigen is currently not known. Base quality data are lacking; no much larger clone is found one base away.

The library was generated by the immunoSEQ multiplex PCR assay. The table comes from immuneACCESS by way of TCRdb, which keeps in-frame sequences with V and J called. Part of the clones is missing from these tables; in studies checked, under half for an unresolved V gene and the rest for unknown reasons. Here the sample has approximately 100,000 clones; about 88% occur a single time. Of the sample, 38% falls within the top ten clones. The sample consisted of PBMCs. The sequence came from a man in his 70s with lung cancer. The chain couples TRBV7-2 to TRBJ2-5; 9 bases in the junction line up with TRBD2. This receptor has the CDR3 CASSFGGGARETQYF. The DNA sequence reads TGTGCCAGCAGCTTTGGCGGGGGGGCCCGGGAGACCCAGTACTTC.